This T cell receptor beta chain is from a study of radiotherapy plus CTLA-4 blockade in lung cancer (dated by TCRdb to the late 2010s). At the level of the whole study: Objective responses were observed in about 17% of enrolled patients, and disease control was achieved in approximately 30%. Overall study outcomes, separate from this receptor: Increased serum interferon-beta after radiation, together with early dynamic changes in blood T cell clones, were reported to be the strongest predictors of response. After treatment with radiotherapy and ipilimumab, TCR clones that came from tumors expanded in the peripheral blood.

Looking up the germline V gene yields CDR1 MNHEY and CDR2 SVGAGI. From cysteine to phenylalanine, the CDR3 is 15 amino acids long. The CDR3 DNA has 45 bases and is translated from base 1. Trimming takes 2 bases from V and 7 bases from J, and the germline ends sit 14 bases apart. In its sample, this clone was seen a few times. No cognate antigen has been identified for it. No base qualities exist here, and no much larger clone lies one base off it. The method behind the library was the immunoSEQ multiplex PCR assay. TCRdb carries this immuneACCESS record with in-frame sequences only. Its versions omit some clonotypes, under half of them owing to an unresolved V gene in the studies checked, with the rest unexplained. The sample has 80,000 or so clones on record, 60% to 85% of them singletons. The ten largest clonotypes hold less than 4% of the sample. The study evaluated CTLA-4 blockade (ipilimumab) given together with focal radiation therapy in patients who had chemo-refractory metastatic non-small-cell lung cancer.

The clonotype originates from a human donor with non-small cell lung cancer who had a partial response to radiotherapy plus ipilimumab. Some clones in this sample may be carry-over from other donors' samples. The sequences come from peripheral blood, collected from a patient treated with radiotherapy plus ipilimumab. The receptor chain draws on TRBV6-5 and TRBJ1-4, with the identity of the D gene unclear. The DNA sequence is as follows: TGTGCCAGCAGTTACGGGCCAGTACCCCGTGAAAAACTGTTTTTT. The translation is CASSYGPVPREKLFF.